A single sample gave rise to the 25 T cell receptor beta chains below, sequenced in a study of identical twins listed by TCRdb under 2016. Libraries were made using 5' RACE. The listed sequencing device is Illumina HiSeq 2000. Clones were called with MiXCR by TCRdb after fastp trimmed the public reads at Q25, and only in-frame beta chains were retained. Rows matching on CDR3 protein sequence are summarized as one entry with the most common DNA and genes. This sample holds approximately 1.8 million distinct CDR3 sequences; less than 40% were observed only once. Together, the top ten hold around 0.25% of the sample. Sample: cord blood. Receptors were obtained from a newborn girl in good health.

The chain joins TRBV20-1 to TRBJ2-7; D uncertain. This CDR3 has 13 amino acids. V lost 0 bases and J 4 bases, leaving 10 bases between the germline ends. Germline V gene sequence: CDR1 DFQATT, CDR2 SNEGSKA (reference sequence). This CDR3 is CSARDSPVYEQYF. Written as DNA, the CDR3 is TGCAGTGCTAGAGATAGTCCAGTTTACGAGCAGTACTTC.

Of note for this clonotype: A much bigger clone sits one base away, suggesting this may be a read error. CDR3 amino acids: CASSQDMEETQYF. The CDR3 DNA follows: TGTGCCAGCAGCCAAGATATGGAAGAGACCCAGTACTTC. The chain links TRBV3-1 to TRBJ2-4, with unresolved D. The J call may be incorrect, as the DNA end agrees better with TRBJ2-5. Germline V gives CDR1 LGHDT, CDR2 YNNKEL (reference sequence). The CDR3 has 13 amino acids.

The chain carries TRBV12-3 or TRBV12-4 and TRBJ2-3; D is unresolved. Trimming took 5 bases from V and 4 from J, leaving 10 bases between them. This CDR3 has 13 residues. CDR3 coding DNA: TGTGCCAGCAGTCTGATTAGTGCAGATACGCAGTATTTT. Amino acids: CASSLISADTQYF.

This clonotype has a handful of counts. The chain couples TRBV20-1 to TRBJ2-7, with TRBD2 matching 9 bases. V was clipped by 5 bases and J by 4 bases; unmatched bases: 9. The CDR3 consists of 14 residues. The germline CDR1 and CDR2 sequences are DFQATT and SNEGSKA (reference sequence). This CDR3 reads CSAEKLAGPYEQYF. CDR3 DNA: TGCAGTGCTGAGAAACTAGCGGGCCCATACGAGCAGTACTTC.

The chain employs TRBV6-2 or TRBV6-3 and TRBJ2-1; 13 bases align to TRBD2. The junction had 6 bases not matched to a gene; V was cut back by 5 bases and J by 14 bases. This CDR3 contains 13 residues. The germline gives CDR1 MNHEY, CDR2 SVGEGT. This CDR3 reads CASSVLTSGREFF. The CDR3, as DNA: TGTGCCAGCAGTGTCCTAACTAGCGGGAGGGAGTTCTTC.

This chain connects TRBV7-8 to TRBJ2-1; a possible D gene is TRBD2 (6 bases). The CDR3 has 15 amino acids. V lost 2 bases and J 5 bases, leaving 13 bases between the germline ends. Per the germline V gene, CDR1 is SGHVS and CDR2 is FQNEAQ. CDR3 sequence: CASSLPAGRDNEQFF. CDR3 nucleotide sequence: TGTGCCAGCAGCTTACCAGCGGGTCGAGACAATGAGCAGTTCTTC.

This clonotype was detected ten times or more. The chain uses TRBV27 and TRBJ1-2; 7 bases fit TRBD1. V was pared by 2 bases and J by 4 bases, with 1 base of the junction left unmatched. Germline V gives CDR1 MNHEY, CDR2 SMNVEV (reference sequence). The CDR3 extends over 13 amino acids. The chain's CDR3 is CASSLNRGYGYTF. In nucleotides, the CDR3 is TGTGCCAGCAGTTTAAACAGGGGCTATGGCTACACCTTC.

The sample holds a few counts of this clonotype. The CDR3 DNA sequence: TGTGCCAGCAGTTTATATCTCTCGAGCTCCTACAATGAGCAGTTCTTC. The encoded protein is CASSLYLSSSYNEQFF. The J gene is TRBJ2-1, the V gene TRBV28; the D is unclear. V shed 1 base and J shed 0 bases, with 10 bases lying between them. The CDR3 totals 16 residues. The V gene's germline CDR1 is MDHEN and CDR2 SYDVKM.

This clonotype appeared a few times. V usage is TRBV4-2 and J usage is TRBJ2-1; D perhaps matches TRBD1 (5 bases). This CDR3 comprises 14 residues. The germline V gene encodes CDR1 LGHNA and CDR2 YNFKEQ. V was clipped by 1 base and J by 2 bases, with 6 bases between them. The DNA of the CDR3 is TGTGCCAGCAGCCAAGTAGGGGCCTACAATGAGCAGTTCTTC. It yields the protein CASSQVGAYNEQFF.

This clonotype was seen only a few times. The genes are TRBV20-1 and TRBJ2-3, with D perhaps TRBD1 or TRBD2 (5 bases each). CDR1 DFQATT and CDR2 SNEGSKA come from the germline V gene (reference sequence). V was cut by 5 bases and J by 1 base, with 10 bases left in between. The length of the CDR3 is 13 residues. CDR3 in amino acids: CSAWRGGTDTQYF. CDR3 nucleotide sequence: TGCAGTGCTTGGCGAGGGGGCACAGATACGCAGTATTTT.

This clonotype was seen just once. The chain employs TRBV18 and TRBJ1-1; D is perhaps TRBD1 (5 bases). Germline lookup yields CDR1 KGHSH and CDR2 LQKENI. The CDR3 length is 15 residues. V lost 5 bases, J lost 1 base, and 14 bases lay in between. The CDR3 reads CASSKSPGQNTEAFF. The CDR3 DNA reads as TGTGCCAGCTCAAAGTCGCCGGGGCAGAACACTGAAGCTTTCTTT.

This clonotype was counted ten times or more. The V gene is TRBV10-3, the J gene TRBJ2-4; D is uncertain. The J call is in doubt because the DNA end fits TRBJ2-7 better. The length of the CDR3 is 12 residues. The V gene's germline CDR1 is ENHRY and CDR2 SYGVKD. The CDR3 spells CAISQNGVEQYF. The CDR3 nucleotides are TGTGCCATCAGCCAAAATGGGGTCGAGCAGTACTTC.

This clonotype was seen ten or more times. The junction shows a germline mismatch at one end, possibly a read error. The V call is TRBV4-1, the J call TRBJ2-7; 7 bases align to TRBD1. The CDR3 runs 14 residues. CDR1 and CDR2 from the germline V gene are MGHRA and YSYEKL. The CDR3 nucleotides are TGTGCCAGCAGCCAAGAGCAGGGGGCCTACGAGCAGTACTTC. As protein: CASSQEQGAYEQYF.

The J gene is TRBJ2-1, the V gene TRBV9, with D maybe TRBD1 (5 bases). CDR1 SGDLS and CDR2 YYNGEE come from the germline V gene. Between the trimmed V and J ends, which lost 0 bases and 2 bases, there was a span of 9 bases. This CDR3 has 15 amino acids. The CDR3 DNA sequence: TGTGCCAGCAGCGTAGATCCCAGGGCCTACAATGAGCAGTTCTTC. This encodes CASSVDPRAYNEQFF.

This clonotype was seen a few times. V and J are TRBV4-1 and TRBJ1-1; no firm D call. This CDR3 is built from 15 residues. Germline V gives CDR1 MGHRA, CDR2 YSYEKL. V lost 4 bases, J lost 1 base, and 13 bases lay in between. The CDR3 spells CASSPNFWTNTEAFF. The CDR3 nucleotides read TGCGCCAGCAGCCCGAACTTTTGGACGAACACTGAAGCTTTCTTT.

The chain joins TRBV6-6 to TRBJ1-5; TRBD1 matches at 7 bases. Germline CDR1 MNHNY, CDR2 SVGAGI (reference sequence). V gave up 6 bases and J gave up 4 bases; unmatched junction bases: 6. The CDR3 length is 14 residues. CDR3 nucleotide sequence: TGTGCCAGCAGACCGGGACAGCAAAATCAGCCCCAGCATTTT. It codes for CASRPGQQNQPQHF.

This clonotype was counted a few times. The chain carries TRBV15 and TRBJ1-6; TRBD1 matches at 7 bases. CDR1 LNHNV and CDR2 YYDKDF come from the germline V gene (reference sequence). The CDR3 has 15 amino acids. With V trimmed by 5 bases and J by 7 bases, 8 bases remained unmatched. The chain's CDR3 is CATSYLTGRNSPLHF. The CDR3 DNA reads TGTGCCACCAGCTACCTGACAGGGCGCAATTCACCCCTCCACTTT.

This clonotype was detected a few times. J is TRBJ2-5 and V is TRBV6-4; D gene unclear. The DNA end is more similar to TRBJ2-7, so the J call may be wrong. The CDR3 contains 15 residues. Germline V gene lookup returns CDR1 MRHNA and CDR2 SNTAGT. CDR3 coding DNA: TGTGCCAGCAGCCAAGAACACAGACCTCAACACGAGCAGTACTTC. Translation: CASSQEHRPQHEQYF.

In this sample, this clonotype turned up a few times. The genes are TRBV27 and TRBJ1-1; TRBD1 matches at 11 bases. Trimming removed 1 base from V and 2 bases from J; junction bases left unmatched: 3. The CDR3 length is 16 residues. Germline lookup yields CDR1 MNHEY and CDR2 SMNVEV (reference sequence). Here the CDR3 reads CASSLWGQGGNTEAFF. In DNA form, the CDR3 reads TGTGCCAGCAGTTTATGGGGACAGGGGGGTAACACTGAAGCTTTCTTT.

There are a few counts of this clonotype. The chain links TRBV5-4 to TRBJ2-3; 8 bases align to TRBD1. CDR3 length: 15 residues. The V segment lost 2 bases and the J segment 5 bases; nucleotides outside the gene matches: 7. The germline V gene encodes CDR1 SGHNT and CDR2 YYREEE (reference sequence). DNA for the CDR3: TGTGCCAGCAGCTTCAGTCAGGGGGCTGGAGATACGCAGTATTTT. Translation gives CASSFSQGAGDTQYF.

Only a few counts were recorded for this clonotype. The rearrangement links TRBV20-1 to TRBJ1-2; 7 bases align to TRBD1. V lost 3 bases to trimming and J lost 8 bases; unmatched junction nucleotides: 9. Germline V gene lookup returns CDR1 DFQATT and CDR2 SNEGSKA (reference sequence). The CDR3 totals 13 residues. The CDR3 spells CSASSRGLGGYTF. CDR3 bases: TGCAGTGCTAGTAGTAGGGGGCTAGGAGGCTACACCTTC.

V gene TRBV4-2 combines with J gene TRBJ2-4; D remains ambiguous. CDR3 length equals 17 residues. CDR1 and CDR2 (germline): LGHNA, YNFKEQ. V was trimmed by 0 bases and J by 0 bases, leaving 12 bases between them. DNA for the CDR3: TGTGCCAGCAGCCAAGATTGGGATACTCTAGCCAAAAACATTCAGTACTTC. Translated, it gives CASSQDWDTLAKNIQYF.

The chain combines TRBV27 with TRBJ1-1; D is ambiguous. The CDR3 has 14 amino acids. Germline loops: CDR1 MNHEY, CDR2 SMNVEV (reference sequence). The V and J ends lost 7 bases and 2 bases respectively, with 14 bases between them. The CDR3 spells CASKPPYLNTEAFF. CDR3 DNA sequence: TGTGCCAGCAAGCCTCCGTACCTCAACACTGAAGCTTTCTTT.

V and J are TRBV7-2 and TRBJ1-2; possible D gene TRBD1, 6 bases. Germline CDR1 is SGHTA and CDR2 is FQGNSA. V shed 1 base and J shed 5 bases, with 11 bases lying between them. This CDR3 spans 14 amino acids. DNA for the CDR3: TGTGCCAGCAGCTTAGACAGGGCCATTTATGGCTACACCTTC. It translates to CASSLDRAIYGYTF.

This clonotype was detected only a few times. The chain uses TRBV27 and TRBJ2-7; D might be TRBD2 (6 bases). Looked up from germline, CDR1 is MNHEY and CDR2 is SMNVEV (reference sequence). The CDR3 loop spans 18 amino acids. Between the trimmed V and J ends, which lost 2 bases and 0 bases, there was a span of 20 bases. In DNA form, the CDR3 reads TGTGCCAGCAGTTTACTCCAACCCCGGGACTTAAGCTCCTACGAGCAGTACTTC. Its translation is CASSLLQPRDLSSYEQYF.